Listed below are T cell receptor beta chains from one sample, sequenced in a study of OX40 agonist ivuxolimab in advanced cancers. Method: immunoSEQ multiplex PCR; TCRdb's copy keeps in-frame clones and lacks some. The table lists about 36,000 clones, 65% to 85% of them singletons, with roughly a fifth in the top ten. Here the sequenced sample was CD4+ or CD8+ T cells sorted from blood, taken in a trial of the OX40 agonist ivuxolimab. These receptor sequences come from an adult with an advanced solid tumor such as melanoma, head and neck, liver or kidney cancer. Each CDR3 is given with its conserved first and last residue. Each record gives: J gene, V gene, clone size, CDR3 protein. Size is omitted from some rows. Given values are once, few, many or a class for expanded clones.

TRBJ2-5,TRBV2,NA,CASMVGDRGQETQYF
TRBJ2-1,TRBV19,few,CASSILGVDEQFF
TRBJ1-1,TRBV28,once,CASSFGAGEAFF
TRBJ2-3,TRBV7-3,once,CASSSGLAGYTDTQYF
TRBJ1-2,TRBV4-3,once,CASSQDGENYGYTF
TRBJ2-3,TRBV7-8,once,CASSARTSGSGDTQYF
TRBJ1-4,TRBV19,NA,CASSMGTREEEKLFF
TRBJ1-2,TRBV30,few,CAWSVDTGGYTF
TRBJ1-5,TRBV10-3,NA,CAISSISNQPQHF
TRBJ2-1,TRBV7-9,NA,CASSSWERQENEQFF
TRBJ1-5,TRBV4-1,few,CASSPTVNQPQHF
TRBJ1-1,TRBV5-6,NA,CASSFGVTEAFF
TRBJ1-2,TRBV27,NA,CASSSMTGDYGYTF
TRBJ2-1,TRBV10-2,NA,CASSFFRGHNEQFF
TRBJ1-2,TRBV6-1,NA,CASSGTGYYGYTF
TRBJ1-1,TRBV27,many,CASSDGVNTEAFF
TRBJ2-7,TRBV7-2,NA,CASSLAGEYRRPVYEQYF
TRBJ2-7,TRBV7-3,NA,CASTTWDFAGGGRAVGEQYF
TRBJ1-2,TRBV30,NA,CAWNTGTLYGYTF
TRBJ1-2,TRBV6-6,NA,CASSSFDRDGYTF
TRBJ2-1,TRBV15,NA,CATSRDGNEQFF
TRBJ2-3,TRBV28,NA,CASSFELTGLAGANSGPDTQYF
TRBJ2-1,TRBV19,NA,CASSIGGGPYNEQFF
TRBJ2-7,TRBV6-6,NA,CASSYLNAGTVYEQYF
TRBJ1-4,TRBV10-1,NA,CASTTSPTNEKLFF
TRBJ1-2,TRBV2,few,CASTGQLLQRYTF
TRBJ1-5,TRBV5-8,NA,CASSQEGIEYSNQPQHF
TRBJ2-1,TRBV7-9,NA,CASRGPGQGQFEQFF
TRBJ2-3,TRBV4-3,NA,CASSHGVAGDTQYF
TRBJ2-4,TRBV7-9,NA,CASSSIAGEKNIQYF
TRBJ2-3,TRBV4-1,NA,CASSQAAGGLPDTQYF